A single sample is the source of the 20 T cell receptor beta chains below, sequenced in a study of cytomegalovirus exposure and HLA in healthy donors. TCRdb's table, derived via immunoSEQ multiplex PCR, lists solely in-frame clones and lacks some. Of under 200,000 clones in the sample, approximately 88% were seen once. Sequenced material: PBMCs. The receptors were gathered from a man aged 18-30 years in good health and CMV-seropositive.

This clone was counted between two and nine times. The chain links TRBV7-8 to TRBJ2-1; D is unclear. CDR1 and CDR2 from the germline V gene are SGHVS and FQNEAQ. The CDR3 contains 14 residues. Trimming stripped 7 bases from V and 10 bases from J, with 20 bases between. The CDR3 region is CASTPSRTRLEQFF. The CDR3 nucleotides are TGTGCCAGCACCCCAAGTCGAACGCGACTCGAGCAGTTCTTC.

V gene TRBV25-1 combines with J gene TRBJ1-1, with D perhaps matching TRBD1 (5 bases). Germline lookup yields CDR1 MGHDK and CDR2 SYGVNS. This CDR3 has 16 residues. Trimming took 0 bases from V and 1 from J, leaving 12 bases between them. The CDR3 sequence: CASSEYRGGGNTEAFF. The CDR3 nucleotides read TGTGCCAGCAGTGAATACCGGGGCGGGGGGAACACTGAAGCTTTCTTT.

CDR3 nucleotide sequence: TGCGCCAGCAGCCAAGAATACAGTGCCTTCTACGAGCAGTACTTC. Its translation is CASSQEYSAFYEQYF. The chain carries TRBV4-3 and TRBJ2-7; D is uncertain. Trimming removed 0 bases from V and 3 bases from J, with 12 bases in between. This CDR3 comprises 15 residues. Per germline, CDR1 LGHNA and CDR2 YSLEER.

On this clone: Other DNA sequences in this specimen translate into the identical CDR3. The chain has TRBV2 and TRBJ1-1; TRBD1 matches at 7 bases. Germline V gene data show CDR1 as SNHLY and CDR2 as FYNNEI. The CDR3 loop spans 14 amino acids. Germline trimming cut 4 bases from V and 3 bases from J; bases unmatched to any gene: 5. CDR3 bases: TGTGCCAGCAGTGGGACAGGTTTCTACACTGAAGCTTTCTTT. It translates to CASSGTGFYTEAFF.

This sequence joins TRBV2 and TRBJ2-3, with a possible D match to TRBD2 (7 bases). CDR3 length: 14 amino acids. The germline V and J ends were trimmed by 5 bases and 3 bases, with 12 bases remaining between them. Germline V gene data show CDR1 as SNHLY and CDR2 as FYNNEI. The CDR3 region is CASSRGGATDTQYF. The CDR3 DNA follows: TGTGCCAGCAGTAGGGGGGGGGCTACAGATACGCAGTATTTT. Full variable domain (rest looked up from reference TRBV2 and TRBJ2-3): EPEVTQTPSHQVTQMGQEVILRCVPISNHLYFYWYRQILGQKVEFLVSFYNNEISEKSEIFDDQFSVERPDGSNFTLKIRSTKLEDSAMYFCASSRGGATDTQYFGPGTRLTVL.

The V and J genes are TRBV7-8 and TRBJ2-5, with D possibly matching TRBD1 (5 bases). With 0 bases removed from V and 5 bases from J, the gap between germline ends came to 13 bases. Per germline, CDR1 SGHVS and CDR2 FQNEAQ. The CDR3 covers 15 residues. The CDR3 DNA sequence: TGTGCCAGCAGCTTAGCAGGGGAAGGGTCGGAGACCCAGTACTTC. It is translated as CASSLAGEGSETQYF.

This chain uses TRBV4-3 with TRBJ2-2; TRBD2 matches 9 bases. The CDR3 runs to 19 residues. Germline values: CDR1 LGHNA, CDR2 YSLEER. Losses at the gene ends were 1 base for V and 6 bases for J; bases not matched to a gene: 15. The DNA of the CDR3 is TGCGCCAGCAGCCAAGGGAGGAAAATGGCGGGAGGGCCCCCCGGGGAGCTGTTTTTT. It codes for CASSQGRKMAGGPPGELFF.

This chain uses TRBV2 with TRBJ1-5; TRBD1 matches 7 bases. The V segment lost 4 bases and the J segment 2 bases; nucleotides outside the gene matches: 8. This CDR3 is 16 amino acids long. Looked up from germline, CDR1 is SNHLY and CDR2 is FYNNEI. In DNA, the CDR3 is TGTGCCAGCAGTGGGAGTTTTAGGGGGCGCAATCAGCCCCAGCATTTT. Residues: CASSGSFRGRNQPQHF.

The chain has TRBV6-4 and TRBJ2-2; D possibly corresponds to TRBD1 (6 bases). Germline lookup yields CDR1 MRHNA and CDR2 SNTAGT. V lost 6 bases and J 3 bases, leaving 14 bases between the germline ends. This CDR3 is built from 15 residues. CDR3 loop: CASSPARGDTGELFF. The CDR3 DNA is TGTGCCAGCAGCCCCGCCAGGGGCGACACCGGGGAGCTGTTTTTT.

This chain joins TRBV2 and TRBJ2-2; 7 positions agree with TRBD2. CDR3 length: 14 residues. Germline-derived CDR1 and CDR2 are SNHLY and FYNNEI. The J segment lost 4 bases and the V segment lost 4 bases, leaving 3 bases of the junction unmatched. In DNA, the CDR3 is TGTGCCAGCAGTGTAGCGGGCCGCACCGGGGAGCTGTTTTTT. Translation gives CASSVAGRTGELFF. The full variable domain, in which reference TRBV2 and TRBJ2-2 provide the parts outside the CDR3, is EPEVTQTPSHQVTQMGQEVILRCVPISNHLYFYWYRQILGQKVEFLVSFYNNEISEKSEIFDDQFSVERPDGSNFTLKIRSTKLEDSAMYFCASSVAGRTGELFFGEGSRLTVL.

The chain joins TRBV6-1 to TRBJ2-4; D gene unclear. This CDR3 has 12 residues. The germline gives CDR1 MNHNS, CDR2 SASEGT. Between the trimmed V and J ends, which lost 7 bases and 6 bases, there was a span of 10 bases. CDR3 protein: CASMSSGNIQYF. The CDR3 DNA follows: TGTGCCAGCATGTCTTCGGGAAACATTCAGTACTTC.

The V call is TRBV9, the J call TRBJ2-3; 8 bases agree with TRBD2. CDR3 length: 15 amino acids. CDR1 and CDR2 from the germline V gene are SGDLS and YYNGEE. The V segment lost 1 base and the J segment 4 bases; nucleotides outside the gene matches: 5. CDR3 sequence reads: CASSVLAGGADTQYF. The CDR3 DNA reads TGTGCCAGCAGCGTACTAGCGGGCGGGGCAGATACGCAGTATTTT.

The chain employs TRBV6-4 and TRBJ2-7, with 7 bases aligning to TRBD1. Germline V CDR1 and CDR2: MRHNA, SNTAGT. The CDR3 runs to 14 residues. V shed 3 bases, J shed 5 bases, and the junction held 7 bases outside the gene matches. The CDR3: CASSETGAANEQYF. Written as DNA, the CDR3 is TGTGCCAGCAGTGAAACAGGGGCAGCAAACGAGCAGTACTTC.

This chain links TRBV6-1 with TRBJ2-5, with D possibly being TRBD1 (6 bases). The CDR3 covers 13 residues. Trimming removed 3 bases from V and 5 bases from J, with 10 bases in between. CDR1 and CDR2 from the germline V gene are MNHNS and SASEGT. CDR3 amino acids: CASSDVRGETQYF. The CDR3 DNA reads as TGTGCCAGCAGTGACGTCAGGGGTGAGACCCAGTACTTC.

CDR3 in DNA: TGTGCCAGCAGCTTGACGAGTAGTAGGACAGGGGGAGAGACCCAGTACTTC. Its protein is CASSLTSSRTGGETQYF. The chain joins TRBV5-4 to TRBJ2-5, with TRBD1 identical over 10 bases. Germline V lookup: CDR1 SGHNT, CDR2 YYREEE (reference sequence). V trimming: 1 base; J trimming: 4 bases; junction bases outside the gene matches: 10. This CDR3 has 17 residues. The complete variable domain, with remaining parts taken from reference TRBV5-4 and TRBJ2-5, reads ETGVTQSPTHLIKTRGQQVTLRCSSQSGHNTVSWYQQALGQGPQFIFQYYREEENGRGNFPPRFSGLQFPNYSSELNVNALELDDSALYLCASSLTSSRTGGETQYFGPGTRLLVL.

The chain recombines TRBV9 with TRBJ2-5, with no clear D. Germline lookup yields CDR1 SGDLS and CDR2 YYNGEE. Trimming pared 4 bases from V and 0 bases from J, leaving 4 bases between. The CDR3 is 12 amino acids. The DNA for the CDR3 is TGTGCCAGCAGCCCAAACCAAGAGACCCAGTACTTC. It specifies CASSPNQETQYF.

This clone was recorded only once. The gene calls are TRBV6-5 and TRBJ1-5, with TRBD1 matching 9 bases. Germline V gives CDR1 MNHEY, CDR2 SVGAGI. CDR3 size: 15 residues. V trimming: 5 bases; J trimming: 6 bases; junction bases outside the gene matches: 8. The CDR3 is CASSQTGGRSQPQHF. The CDR3 DNA sequence: TGTGCCAGCAGTCAGACAGGGGGGCGAAGTCAGCCCCAGCATTTT.

The chain recombines TRBV5-8 with TRBJ2-2; no clear D gene. V lost 0 bases to trimming and J lost 5 bases, with 8 bases between them. The length of the CDR3 is 14 residues. The germline V gene encodes CDR1 SGHTS and CDR2 YDEGEE. The CDR3 sequence is CASSLERRTGELFF. CDR3 DNA sequence: TGTGCCAGCAGCTTGGAGCGTCGTACCGGGGAGCTGTTTTTT.

J is TRBJ1-3 and V is TRBV4-3; 7 nucleotides align to TRBD1. In germline, CDR1 is LGHNA, CDR2 YSLEER. The CDR3 length is 15 residues. Trimming removed 0 bases from V and 4 bases from J; junction bases left unmatched: 3. The CDR3 here is CASSQEGTAGNTIYF. The CDR3 region has the DNA TGCGCCAGCAGCCAAGAAGGGACAGCAGGAAACACCATATATTTT.

J is TRBJ2-7 and V is TRBV6-5, with a tentative D call TRBD2 (6 bases). Germline values: CDR1 MNHEY, CDR2 SVGAGI. The CDR3 is made up of 15 amino acids. Trimming stripped 3 bases from V and 0 bases from J, with 12 bases between. CDR3 sequence: CASSYSGHDSYEQYF. CDR3 sequence (DNA): TGTGCCAGCAGTTATAGCGGCCACGACTCCTACGAGCAGTACTTC.